This T cell receptor (beta chain) emerged from a study of blood T cell repertoires in COVID-19. The CDR3 has 15 amino acids. V shed 6 bases and J 2 bases; nucleotides not matched to a gene: 8. CDR1 and CDR2 from the germline V gene are LNHDA and SQIVND (reference sequence). Original processing notes: From reference gene primer amplification, estimates of nucleated cell counts were derived. Clones were sequenced by immunoSEQ multiplex PCR, and TCRdb holds only the in-frame ones, with some missing. From that table come the V and J calls and clone size; the DNA was used to work out D and trimming. The repertoire holds about 430,000 clones, around 90% seen once, with roughly 0.87% in the top ten.

The TCR originated in a man younger than 30 with COVID-19, enrolled during active disease. Sequenced input: peripheral blood. The chain links TRBV19 to TRBJ2-3, with 7 bases aligning to TRBD1. CDR3 sequence reads: CASSSGQRNTDTQYF. DNA of the CDR3: TGTGCCAGTAGCTCGGGACAGAGGAACACAGATACGCAGTATTTT.